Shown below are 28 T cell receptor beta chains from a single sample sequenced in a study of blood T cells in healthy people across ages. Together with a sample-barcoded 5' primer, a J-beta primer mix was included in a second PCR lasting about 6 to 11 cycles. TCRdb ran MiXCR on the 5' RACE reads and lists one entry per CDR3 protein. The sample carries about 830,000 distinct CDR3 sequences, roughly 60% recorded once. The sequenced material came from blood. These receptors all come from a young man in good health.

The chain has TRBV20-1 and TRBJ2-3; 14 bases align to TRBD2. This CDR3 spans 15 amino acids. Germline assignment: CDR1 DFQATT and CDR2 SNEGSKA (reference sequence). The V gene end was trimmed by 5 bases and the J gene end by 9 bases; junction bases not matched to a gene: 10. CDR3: CSAGGLAGGQGTQYF. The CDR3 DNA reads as TGCAGTGCTGGCGGACTAGCGGGGGGCCAAGGAACGCAGTATTTT.

The CDR3 loop is CASSLRRGPGEQFF. The CDR3 region has the DNA TGTGCCAGCAGCTTAAGGAGGGGCCCGGGTGAGCAGTTCTTC. The chain employs TRBV7-3 and TRBJ2-1; maybe TRBD2 (6 bases). Germline CDR1 SGHTA, CDR2 FQGTGA. This CDR3 is built from 14 residues. V was shortened by 1 base and J by 9 bases, with 13 bases between the two germline ends.

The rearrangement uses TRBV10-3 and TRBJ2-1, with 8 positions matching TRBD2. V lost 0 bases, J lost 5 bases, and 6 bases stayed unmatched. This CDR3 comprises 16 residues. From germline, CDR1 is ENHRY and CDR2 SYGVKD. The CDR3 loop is CAISESGNGGDNEQFF. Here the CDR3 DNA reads TGTGCCATCAGTGAGTCAGGTAACGGGGGGGACAATGAGCAGTTCTTC.

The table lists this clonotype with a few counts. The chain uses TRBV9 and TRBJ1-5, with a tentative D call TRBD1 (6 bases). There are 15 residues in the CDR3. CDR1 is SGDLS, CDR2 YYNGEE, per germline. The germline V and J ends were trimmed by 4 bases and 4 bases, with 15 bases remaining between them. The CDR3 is CASSPRGQPNQPQHF. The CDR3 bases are TGTGCCAGCAGCCCCCGAGGACAGCCTAATCAGCCCCAGCATTTT. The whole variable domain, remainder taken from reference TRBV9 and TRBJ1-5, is DSGVTQTPKHLITATGQRVTLRCSPRSGDLSVYWYQQSLDQGLQFLIQYYNGEERAKGNILERFSAQQFPDLHSELNLSSLELGDSALYFCASSPRGQPNQPQHFGDGTRLSIL.

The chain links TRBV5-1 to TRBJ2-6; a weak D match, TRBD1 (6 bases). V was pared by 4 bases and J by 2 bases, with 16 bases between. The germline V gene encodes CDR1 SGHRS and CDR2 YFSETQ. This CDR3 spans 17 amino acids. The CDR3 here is CASSVQGPIPGANVLTF. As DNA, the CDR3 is TGCGCCAGCAGCGTACAGGGTCCGATCCCTGGGGCCAACGTCCTGACTTTC.

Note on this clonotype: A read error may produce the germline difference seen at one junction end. CDR3 in DNA: TGCGCCAGCAGTTTAGGGGACAGGGTTCCCTACGAGCAGTACTTC. Its translation: CASSLGDRVPYEQYF. The rearrangement uses TRBV28 and TRBJ2-7, with 9 bases matching TRBD1. The CDR3 covers 15 residues. The germline V gene has CDR1 MDHEN and CDR2 SYDVKM.

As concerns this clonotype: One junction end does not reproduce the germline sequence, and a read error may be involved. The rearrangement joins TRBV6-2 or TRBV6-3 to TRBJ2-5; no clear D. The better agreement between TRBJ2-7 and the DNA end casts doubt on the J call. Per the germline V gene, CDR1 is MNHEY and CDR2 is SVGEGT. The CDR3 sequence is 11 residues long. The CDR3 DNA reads TGTTCCAGCAGTTATAACCACGAGCAGTACTTC. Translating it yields CSSSYNHEQYF.

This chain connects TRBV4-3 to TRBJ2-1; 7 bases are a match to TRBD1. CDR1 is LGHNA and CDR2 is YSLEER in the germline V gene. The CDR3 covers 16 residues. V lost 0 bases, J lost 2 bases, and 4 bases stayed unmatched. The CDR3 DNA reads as TGCGCCAGCAGCCAAGATCAGCAGGGGGCCTACAATGAGCAGTTCTTC. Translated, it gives CASSQDQQGAYNEQFF.

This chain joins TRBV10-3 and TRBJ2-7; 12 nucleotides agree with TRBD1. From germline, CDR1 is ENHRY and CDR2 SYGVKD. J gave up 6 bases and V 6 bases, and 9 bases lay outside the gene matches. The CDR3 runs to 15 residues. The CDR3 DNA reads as TGTGCCATCAGGAACCGGGACAGGGGGCCTAGCGAGCAGTACTTC. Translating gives CAIRNRDRGPSEQYF.

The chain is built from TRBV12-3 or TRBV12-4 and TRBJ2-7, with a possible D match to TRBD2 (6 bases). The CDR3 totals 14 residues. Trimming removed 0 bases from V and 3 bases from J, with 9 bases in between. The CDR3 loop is CASSLAPGVYEQYF. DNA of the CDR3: TGTGCCAGCAGTTTAGCGCCGGGAGTCTACGAGCAGTACTTC.

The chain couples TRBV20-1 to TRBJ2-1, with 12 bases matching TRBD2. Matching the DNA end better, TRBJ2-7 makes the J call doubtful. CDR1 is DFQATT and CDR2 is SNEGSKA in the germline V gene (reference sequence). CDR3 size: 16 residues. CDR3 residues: CSASKPTSGGSYEQYF. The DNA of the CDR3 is TGCAGTGCTTCAAAGCCCACTAGCGGGGGGTCCTACGAGCAGTACTTC.

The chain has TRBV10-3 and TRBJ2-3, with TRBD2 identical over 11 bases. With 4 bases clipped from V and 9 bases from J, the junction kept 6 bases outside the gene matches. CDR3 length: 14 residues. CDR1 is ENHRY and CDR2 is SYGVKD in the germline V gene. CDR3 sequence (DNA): TGTGCCATCAGTGCCTTAGCGGGGGGGCCGACGCAGTATTTT. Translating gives CAISALAGGPTQYF.

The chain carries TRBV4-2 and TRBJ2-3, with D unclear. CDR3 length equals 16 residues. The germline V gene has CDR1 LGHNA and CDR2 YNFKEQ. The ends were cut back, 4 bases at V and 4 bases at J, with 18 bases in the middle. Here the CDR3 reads CASSPKTLSSPDTQYF. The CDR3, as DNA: TGTGCCAGCAGCCCCAAGACTCTGTCCAGCCCAGATACGCAGTATTTT.

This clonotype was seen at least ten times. CDR3: CATGGQGRRNEQFF. The CDR3 DNA follows: TGTGCCACTGGGGGCCAGGGGCGCAGGAATGAGCAGTTCTTC. The chain links TRBV10-3 to TRBJ2-1; tentatively, D is TRBD1 (6 bases). CDR1 is ENHRY, CDR2 SYGVKD, per germline. V lost 10 bases to trimming and J lost 7 bases, with 20 bases between them. The CDR3 has 14 residues.

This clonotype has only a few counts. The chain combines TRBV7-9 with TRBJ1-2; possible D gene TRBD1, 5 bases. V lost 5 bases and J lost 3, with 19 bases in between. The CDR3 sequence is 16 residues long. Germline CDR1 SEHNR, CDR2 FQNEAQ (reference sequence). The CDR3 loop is CASSLSGLTADYGYTF. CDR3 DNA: TGTGCCAGCAGCCTTTCGGGACTGACGGCGGACTATGGCTACACCTTC.

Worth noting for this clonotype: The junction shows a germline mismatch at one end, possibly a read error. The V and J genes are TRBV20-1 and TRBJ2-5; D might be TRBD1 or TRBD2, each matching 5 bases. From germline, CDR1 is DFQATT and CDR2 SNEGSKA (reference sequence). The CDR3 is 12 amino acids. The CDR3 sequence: CSAYGTEETRYF. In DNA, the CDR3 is TGCAGTGCTTACGGGACCGAAGAGACCCGGTACTTC.

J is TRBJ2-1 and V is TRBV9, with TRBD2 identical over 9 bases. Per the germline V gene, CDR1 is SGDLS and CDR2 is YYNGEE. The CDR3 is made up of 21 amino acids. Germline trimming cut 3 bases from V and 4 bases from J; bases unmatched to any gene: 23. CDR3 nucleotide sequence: TGTGCCAGCAGCGGAAATCCCCGGCTTGACCATAGCGGGGGTCGTTACAATGAGCAGTTCTTC. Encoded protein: CASSGNPRLDHSGGRYNEQFF.

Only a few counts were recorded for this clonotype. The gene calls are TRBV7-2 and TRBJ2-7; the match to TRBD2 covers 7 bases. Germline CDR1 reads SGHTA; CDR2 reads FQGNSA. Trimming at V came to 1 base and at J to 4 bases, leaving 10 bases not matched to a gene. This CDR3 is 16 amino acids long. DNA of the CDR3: TGTGCCAGCAGCTTAGACGTGTGGGAGGGGTCATACGAGCAGTACTTC. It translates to CASSLDVWEGSYEQYF.

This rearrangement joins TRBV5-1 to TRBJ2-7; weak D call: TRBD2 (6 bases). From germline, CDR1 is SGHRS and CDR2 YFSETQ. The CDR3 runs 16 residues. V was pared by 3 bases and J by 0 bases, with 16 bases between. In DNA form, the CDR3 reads TGCGCCAGCAGCTGGAGGGCAGGAGAGAGCTCCTACGAGCAGTACTTC. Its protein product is CASSWRAGESSYEQYF.

The CDR3 region is CASSERGGTNNSPLHF. The CDR3 nucleotides read TGTGCCAGCAGCGAACGTGGGGGCACAAATAATTCACCCCTCCACTTT. The gene calls are TRBV7-2 and TRBJ1-6, with D tentatively TRBD1 (6 bases). This CDR3 region has 16 residues. Trimming removed 5 bases from V and 5 bases from J, with 16 bases in between. Per germline, CDR1 SGHTA and CDR2 FQGNSA. The variable domain in full, with the rest retrieved from reference TRBV7-2 and TRBJ1-6, is GAGVSQSPSNKVTEKGKDVELRCDPISGHTALYWYRQSLGQGLEFLIYFQGNSAPDKSGLPSDRFSAERTGGSVSTLTIQRTQQEDSAVYLCASSERGGTNNSPLHFGNGTRLTVT.

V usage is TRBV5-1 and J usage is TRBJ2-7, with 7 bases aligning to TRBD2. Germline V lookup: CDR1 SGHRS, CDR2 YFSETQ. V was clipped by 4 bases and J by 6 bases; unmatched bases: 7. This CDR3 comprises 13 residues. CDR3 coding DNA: TGCGCCAGCAGCCCCAGCGGGAAACGCGAGCAGTACTTC. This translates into CASSPSGKREQYF. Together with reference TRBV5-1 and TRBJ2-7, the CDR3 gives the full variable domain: KAGVTQTPRYLIKTRGQQVTLSCSPISGHRSVSWYQQTPGQGLQFLFEYFSETQRNKGNFPGRFSGRQFSNSRSEMNVSTLELGDSALYLCASSPSGKREQYFGPGTRLTVT.

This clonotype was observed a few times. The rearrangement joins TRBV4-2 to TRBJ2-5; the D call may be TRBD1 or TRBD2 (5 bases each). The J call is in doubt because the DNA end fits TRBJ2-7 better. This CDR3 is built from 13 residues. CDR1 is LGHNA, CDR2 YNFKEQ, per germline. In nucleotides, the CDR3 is TGTGCCAGCAGCCAAGCCGGGACGTACGAGCAGTACTTC. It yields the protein CASSQAGTYEQYF.

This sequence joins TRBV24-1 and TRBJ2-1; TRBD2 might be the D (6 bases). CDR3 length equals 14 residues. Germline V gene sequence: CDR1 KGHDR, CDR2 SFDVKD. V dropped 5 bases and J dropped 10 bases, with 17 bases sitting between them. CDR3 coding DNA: TGTGCCACCAGTGGAACGGGACTCCACATCGAGCAGTTCTTC. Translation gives CATSGTGLHIEQFF.

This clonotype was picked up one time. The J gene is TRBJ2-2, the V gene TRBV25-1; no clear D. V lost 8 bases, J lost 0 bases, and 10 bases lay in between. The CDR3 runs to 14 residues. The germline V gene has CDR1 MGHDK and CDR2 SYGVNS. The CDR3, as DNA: TGTGCCAGCTCTAGACACCCGAACACCGGGGAGCTGTTTTTT. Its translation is CASSRHPNTGELFF.

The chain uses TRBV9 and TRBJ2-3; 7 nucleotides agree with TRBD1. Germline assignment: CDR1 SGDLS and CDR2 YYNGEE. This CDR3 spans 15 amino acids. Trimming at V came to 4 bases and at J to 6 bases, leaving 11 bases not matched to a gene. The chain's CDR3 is CASSTGTAISDTQYF. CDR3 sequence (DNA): TGTGCCAGCAGCACAGGGACAGCTATTTCCGATACGCAGTATTTT.

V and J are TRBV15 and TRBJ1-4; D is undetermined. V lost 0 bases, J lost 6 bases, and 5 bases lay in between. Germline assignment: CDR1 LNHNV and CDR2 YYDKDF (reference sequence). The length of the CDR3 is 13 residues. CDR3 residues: CATSRDRYEKLFF. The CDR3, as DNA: TGTGCCACCAGCAGAGATCGGTATGAAAAACTGTTTTTT. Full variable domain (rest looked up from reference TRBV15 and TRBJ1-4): DAMVIQNPRYQVTQFGKPVTLSCSQTLNHNVMYWYQQKSSQAPKLLFHYYDKDFNNEADTPDNFQSRRPNTSFCFLDIRSPGLGDTAMYLCATSRDRYEKLFFGSGTQLSVL.

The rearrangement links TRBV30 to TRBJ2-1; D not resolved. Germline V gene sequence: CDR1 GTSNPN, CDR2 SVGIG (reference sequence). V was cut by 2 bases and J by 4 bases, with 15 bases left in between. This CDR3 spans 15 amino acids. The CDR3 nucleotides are TGTGCCTGGAGTCCGGACCCATCTACTTACAATGAGCAGTTCTTC. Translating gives CAWSPDPSTYNEQFF.

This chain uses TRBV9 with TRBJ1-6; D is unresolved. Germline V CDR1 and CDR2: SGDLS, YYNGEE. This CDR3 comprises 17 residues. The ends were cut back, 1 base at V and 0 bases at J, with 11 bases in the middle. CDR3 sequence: CASSVKDGSSYNSPLHF. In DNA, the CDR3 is TGTGCCAGCAGCGTAAAGGACGGAAGCTCCTATAATTCACCCCTCCACTTT.